The clone carrying this TCR beta chain appeared a few times. Its antigen remains unidentified. These data come from a study of T-cell memory formation after mild COVID-19. As for the study in general: Most TCR clusters belonged to a single donor. Findings and limits, study-wide: Clones contracting day 15 to 85 were balanced CD4/CD8; later expanders leaned CD4+. Within pre-infection memory, some responding clones were found, suggesting cross-reactive memory joined.

The CDR3 length is 16 residues. Germline assignment: CDR1 SGHTA and CDR2 FQGNSA. V was trimmed by 1 base and J by 0 bases, leaving 12 bases between them. Constant-segment primers served in 5'RACE that generated TCR alpha and TCR beta cDNA libraries bearing sample barcodes and UMIs. MiXCR, applied by TCRdb to the 5' RACE reads, yields one record per CDR3 protein. The table lists 250,000 to 350,000 distinct CDR3 sequences, about 13% of them singletons. The rearrangement joins TRBV7-2 to TRBJ1-1; TRBD1 might be the D (5 bases). Material: PBMCs or a T cell subset sorted from them (not recorded which). This clonotype was sampled from a man aged 18 to 30 who had mild COVID-19 (a few samples of this study predate the infection). Cell type and time point are not known. Written as DNA, the CDR3 is TGTGCCAGCAGCTTAGTCCAGGGTTTCATGAACACTGAAGCTTTCTTT. Translation: CASSLVQGFMNTEAFF.